These 30 T cell receptor beta chains originate from one sample sequenced in a study of cytomegalovirus exposure and HLA in healthy donors. Use of 60 Vbeta and 13 Jbeta primers characterized the PCR. Generated by immunoSEQ multiplex PCR, the TCRdb table keeps only in-frame clones and is missing some. The sample records some 130,000 clones, about 79% being singletons. The sample taken for sequencing was PBMCs. The receptors derive from a man in his late teens or twenties in good health and CMV-seronegative.

This clone appeared a few times. The chain recombines TRBV11-2 with TRBJ2-5; 7 bases fit TRBD1. Germline CDR1 SGHAT, CDR2 FQNNGV. This CDR3 contains 16 residues. Unmatched junction bases numbered 5, after V lost 1 base and J lost 0 bases. The CDR3 sequence is CASSLVTGTDQETQYF. CDR3 sequence (DNA): TGTGCCAGCAGCTTAGTCACTGGGACAGACCAAGAGACCCAGTACTTC.

The chain is built from TRBV7-9 and TRBJ1-3; possible D gene TRBD1, 6 bases. There are 14 residues in the CDR3. Germline assignment: CDR1 SEHNR and CDR2 FQNEAQ (reference sequence). Deletions cut 5 bases from V and 1 base from J, with 9 bases between. The CDR3 sequence: CASSAQGSGNTIYF. DNA for the CDR3: TGTGCCAGCAGCGCACAGGGTTCTGGAAACACCATATATTTT.

The J gene is TRBJ2-3, the V gene TRBV14; D not certain. Germline-derived CDR1 and CDR2 are SGHDN and FVKESK. Trimming stripped 0 bases from V and 8 bases from J, with 12 bases between. The CDR3 extends over 14 amino acids. Here the CDR3 reads CASSQESFSPTQYF. CDR3 nucleotides: TGTGCCAGCAGCCAAGAATCGTTCTCCCCTACGCAGTATTTT.

The chain has TRBV21-1 and TRBJ2-1; TRBD2, as called in the table, went unchecked against the DNA. TRBV21-1 is shown as a pseudogene. CDR3 size: 18 residues. The CDR3 nucleotides read TGTGCCAGCAGCATCAAGGAATCGAGGATCAGCTCCTACAATGAGCAGTTCTTC. As protein: CASSIKESRISSYNEQFF.

V usage is TRBV18 and J usage is TRBJ1-2; D remains ambiguous. Trimming removed 3 bases from V and 8 bases from J, with 16 bases in between. This CDR3 spans 14 amino acids. The germline gives CDR1 KGHSH, CDR2 LQKENI. The CDR3 DNA is TGTGCCAGCTCACCCTCTTCGGGGAGAAACGGCTACACCTTC. The encoded protein is CASSPSSGRNGYTF.

This chain links TRBV4-1 with TRBJ2-1; TRBD1 matches at 11 bases. V shed 3 bases and J 8 bases; nucleotides not matched to a gene: 3. Germline V CDR1 and CDR2: MGHRA, YSYEKL. The CDR3 spans 14 residues. In DNA, the CDR3 is TGCGCCAGCAGCCACGGACAGGGGGCGGATGAGCAGTTCTTC. Amino acid sequence: CASSHGQGADEQFF.

The chain links TRBV18 to TRBJ2-4, with TRBD2 matching 11 bases. V shed 5 bases and J 4 bases; nucleotides not matched to a gene: 7. The length of the CDR3 is 16 residues. Germline assignment: CDR1 KGHSH and CDR2 LQKENI. In nucleotides, the CDR3 is TGTGCCAGCTCAGCCTCACTAGCGGGAGAGAAAAACATTCAGTACTTC. Encoded protein: CASSASLAGEKNIQYF.

This clone was seen only once. The chain is built from TRBV7-8 and TRBJ1-1, with D possibly being TRBD1 (5 bases). Germline loops: CDR1 SGHVS, CDR2 FQNEAQ. This CDR3 has 15 amino acids. Trimming pared 0 bases from V and 6 bases from J, leaving 14 bases between. CDR3 DNA: TGTGCCAGCAGCTTAGCTAGGGGTAATATCGCTGAAGCTTTCTTT. Amino acids: CASSLARGNIAEAFF.

This clone was found once. The chain combines TRBV6-5 with TRBJ1-2; the match to TRBD1 covers 9 bases. The CDR3 has 13 residues. In germline, CDR1 is MNHEY, CDR2 SVGAGI. The J segment lost 8 bases and the V segment lost 6 bases, leaving 7 bases of the junction unmatched. CDR3 loop: CASRMGQGGGYTF. The CDR3 coding sequence is TGTGCCAGCAGGATGGGACAGGGTGGGGGCTACACCTTC.

This chain links TRBV11-3 with TRBJ1-2; 8 bases agree with TRBD1. The V gene's germline CDR1 is SGHNT and CDR2 YENEEA. CDR3 length: 16 residues. V was pared by 0 bases and J by 3 bases, with 6 bases of the junction left unmatched. CDR3 sequence: CASSLDCPDRDYGYTF. CDR3 bases: TGTGCCAGCAGCTTAGATTGTCCGGACAGGGACTATGGCTACACCTTC.

This clone has a single count. This rearrangement joins TRBV5-8 to TRBJ2-7; 10 nucleotides align to TRBD2. V trimming: 4 bases; J trimming: 6 bases; junction bases outside the gene matches: 10. The CDR3 consists of 15 residues. In germline, CDR1 is SGHTS, CDR2 YDEGEE. For the CDR3, the DNA is TGTGCCAGCAGCGGGGGCCTAGCGGGAGTGTCCGAGCAGTACTTC. Its translation is CASSGGLAGVSEQYF.

This clone counts as medium-sized. The chain recombines TRBV6-6 with TRBJ2-7; 8 nucleotides agree with TRBD1. This CDR3 has 16 residues. V lost 0 bases, J lost 2 bases, and 6 bases stayed unmatched. CDR1 is MNHNY, CDR2 SVGAGI, per germline (reference sequence). CDR3 sequence (DNA): TGTGCCAGCAGTTACTCGACAGGGGCCTCTACCTACGAGCAGTACTTC. Translated, it gives CASSYSTGASTYEQYF.

On this clone: Additional DNA sequences in this sample encode the identical CDR3. V gene TRBV4-2 combines with J gene TRBJ2-2; 7 positions agree with TRBD2. This CDR3 contains 16 residues. The germline V gene has CDR1 LGHNA and CDR2 YNFKEQ. Trimming removed 3 bases from V and 4 bases from J; junction bases left unmatched: 8. Here the CDR3 DNA reads TGTGCCAGCAGCCAGGATCGGGACTATAGCACCGGGGAGCTGTTTTTT. Amino acid sequence: CASSQDRDYSTGELFF.

This chain joins TRBV7-9 and TRBJ1-3, with D hard to call. The CDR3 loop spans 14 amino acids. Trimming cost V 2 bases and J 1 base, with 6 bases left between them. The germline V gene encodes CDR1 SEHNR and CDR2 FQNEAQ (reference sequence). This CDR3 reads CASSLSSSGNTIYF. CDR3 DNA sequence: TGTGCCAGCAGCTTATCCAGTTCTGGAAACACCATATATTTT.

V is TRBV7-3 and J is TRBJ1-4; perhaps TRBD1 as D (5 bases). Germline V lookup: CDR1 SGHTA, CDR2 FQGTGA. The length of the CDR3 is 15 residues. The V end lost 2 bases, the J end lost 5 bases, and 12 bases lay between the germline ends. The CDR3 bases are TGTGCCAGCAGCTTAGTGGGGGGACGGAATGAAAAACTGTTTTTT. Protein: CASSLVGGRNEKLFF.

There are a few counts of this clone. This chain uses TRBV4-1 with TRBJ2-2; D is uncertain. This CDR3 contains 15 residues. Trimming stripped 1 base from V and 2 bases from J, with 8 bases between. Looked up from germline, CDR1 is MGHRA and CDR2 is YSYEKL. This chain's CDR3 is CASSQVASNTGELFF. The CDR3 region has the DNA TGCGCCAGCAGCCAAGTAGCAAGCAACACCGGGGAGCTGTTTTTT.

This clone was detected a few times. The V and J genes are TRBV19 and TRBJ2-1; D remains ambiguous. Germline-derived CDR1 and CDR2 are LNHDA and SQIVND (reference sequence). The CDR3 extends over 15 amino acids. V lost 5 bases to trimming and J lost 7 bases, with 18 bases between them. DNA for the CDR3: TGTGCCAGTAGTCCCCAGCTAGTTGTGGGTAATGAGCAGTTCTTC. Its protein is CASSPQLVVGNEQFF.

The chain recombines TRBV6-5 with TRBJ2-7; TRBD2 matches 8 bases. The V segment lost 0 bases and the J segment 4 bases; nucleotides outside the gene matches: 8. Germline V gene lookup returns CDR1 MNHEY and CDR2 SVGAGI. The CDR3 is made up of 16 amino acids. The CDR3 DNA sequence: TGTGCCAGCAGTTACTCGGGAGCGGGAGTGGGGTACGAGCAGTACTTC. The encoded protein is CASSYSGAGVGYEQYF.

This chain links TRBV5-6 with TRBJ1-4; no firm D call. Germline V gene sequence: CDR1 SGHDT, CDR2 YYEEEE. V lost 2 bases and J 0 bases, leaving 11 bases between the germline ends. This CDR3 region has 16 residues. CDR3 protein: CASSFSRRTTNEKLFF. For the CDR3, the DNA is TGTGCCAGCAGCTTCTCCAGGAGGACAACTAATGAAAAACTGTTTTTT.

The genes are TRBV29-1 and TRBJ1-1, with 10 bases matching TRBD1. The CDR3 contains 14 residues. Germline V gene lookup returns CDR1 SQVTM and CDR2 ANQGSEA. J lost 0 bases, V lost 4 bases, and 2 bases had no gene match. CDR3 residues: CSVGDRGLNTEAFF. Here the CDR3 DNA reads TGCAGCGTTGGGGACAGGGGATTGAACACTGAAGCTTTCTTT.

This chain links TRBV6-5 with TRBJ2-5, with 7 bases matching TRBD1. This CDR3 is built from 15 residues. CDR1 and CDR2 from the germline V gene are MNHEY and SVGAGI. The ends lost 2 bases at V and 4 bases at J; junction bases unmatched: 7. CDR3 sequence: CASSYGSRGRETQYF. The CDR3 coding sequence is TGTGCCAGCAGTTACGGATCTAGGGGGCGAGAGACCCAGTACTTC.

The V and J genes are TRBV18 and TRBJ1-2; D is perhaps TRBD1 (6 bases). CDR1 KGHSH and CDR2 LQKENI come from the germline V gene. The CDR3 runs to 14 residues. V was shortened by 2 bases and J by 4 bases, with 11 bases between the two germline ends. The DNA for the CDR3 is TGTGCCAGCTCACCAGGGCAGGGGCTCTATGGCTACACCTTC. Its translation: CASSPGQGLYGYTF.

The rearrangement uses TRBV7-3 and TRBJ1-2; 7 bases align to TRBD1. V was clipped by 5 bases and J by 8 bases; unmatched bases: 8. This CDR3 has 13 residues. Germline lookup yields CDR1 SGHTA and CDR2 FQGTGA. This CDR3 reads CASSPGQVGGYTF. DNA for the CDR3: TGTGCCAGCAGCCCTGGACAGGTGGGAGGCTACACCTTC.

The chain carries TRBV4-3 and TRBJ1-5, with D unresolved. V lost 0 bases, J lost 4 bases, and 13 bases lay in between. The CDR3 runs 16 residues. Germline V gene lookup returns CDR1 LGHNA and CDR2 YSLEER. CDR3 sequence (DNA): TGCGCCAGCAGCCAAGAGCTCCGGGGTAGAAATCAGCCCCAGCATTTT. Residues: CASSQELRGRNQPQHF.

The chain couples TRBV5-1 to TRBJ2-7; 7 bases align to TRBD1. Germline lookup yields CDR1 SGHRS and CDR2 YFSETQ. Losses at the gene ends were 4 bases for V and 0 bases for J; bases not matched to a gene: 10. The CDR3 contains 16 residues. The CDR3 DNA is TGCGCCAGCAGCCGGGGACGGGACAGATTCTCCTACGAGCAGTACTTC. This gives the protein CASSRGRDRFSYEQYF.

The table lists this clone with a count of one. V and J are TRBV5-8 and TRBJ2-7, with 7 bases identical to TRBD1. The CDR3 spans 12 residues. Germline V lookup: CDR1 SGHTS, CDR2 YDEGEE. With V trimmed by 4 bases and J by 6 bases, 4 bases remained unmatched. CDR3 sequence reads: CASSTTGVEQYF. The CDR3 DNA follows: TGTGCCAGCAGCACAACAGGGGTCGAGCAGTACTTC.

V and J are TRBV7-6 and TRBJ2-3; maybe TRBD1 (5 bases). The V and J ends lost 5 bases and 0 bases respectively, with 12 bases between them. CDR1 is SGHVS and CDR2 is FNYEAQ in the germline V gene. The CDR3 is 15 amino acids. CDR3 sequence (DNA): TGTGCCAGCAGCACTACAGGAATGAGCACAGATACGCAGTATTTT. Translation gives CASSTTGMSTDTQYF. Drawing the rest from reference TRBV7-6 and TRBJ2-3, the complete variable domain is GAGVSQSPRYKVTKRGQDVALRCDPISGHVSLYWYRQALGQGPEFLTYFNYEAQQDKSGLPNDRFSAERPEGSISTLTIQRTEQRDSAMYRCASSTTGMSTDTQYFGPGTRLTVL.

This chain joins TRBV10-3 and TRBJ2-1; D possibly corresponds to TRBD2 (5 bases). V shed 5 bases and J shed 0 bases, with 14 bases lying between them. The V gene's germline CDR1 is ENHRY and CDR2 SYGVKD. This CDR3 region has 16 residues. DNA for the CDR3: TGTGCCATCAGTTATGAGGGCATAGGCTCCTACAATGAGCAGTTCTTC. Translation: CAISYEGIGSYNEQFF.

J is TRBJ2-2 and V is TRBV6-1; 7 bases are shared with TRBD1. Germline-derived CDR1 and CDR2 are MNHNS and SASEGT. The CDR3 is 14 amino acids. The J segment lost 4 bases and the V segment lost 7 bases, leaving 6 bases of the junction unmatched. The CDR3 DNA sequence: TGTGCCAGCAATCCGACAGGGCTCACCGGGGAGCTGTTTTTT. Its protein is CASNPTGLTGELFF.

V is TRBV7-2 and J is TRBJ1-2; D ambiguous. The CDR3 contains 11 residues. V lost 5 bases to trimming and J lost 8 bases, with 9 bases between them. CDR1 and CDR2 (germline): SGHTA, FQGNSA. The CDR3 sequence: CASSPGRGYTF. The CDR3 DNA follows: TGTGCCAGCAGCCCCGGGAGAGGCTACACCTTC.